The following is a T cell receptor beta chain sequence with its context. A much larger clone is a single base away; this may be a read error. This CDR3 spans 13 amino acids. The germline V gene has CDR1 MGHRA and CDR2 YSYEKL. This record belongs to a study of tumor-infiltrating lymphocytes in primary liver carcinoma. Co-extraction of RNA and DNA was performed on roughly 17-32 mg of unsorted bulk tissue. TCR beta cDNA was reverse-transcribed from about 500 ng of total RNA. The reaction used a constant-region primer and ProtoScript II reverse transcriptase. Nested multiplex PCR, run for three rounds with slightly modified ARM-PCR, yielded TCR beta libraries. The two initial PCR rounds, around 10 cycles each, used TRBV1-TRBV30 forward and C-beta reverse primers. Each CDR3 protein gets one entry after TCRdb re-called the multiplex PCR reads with MiXCR. This sample carries approximately 42,000 distinct CDR3 sequences, around 80% of them seen once, and the ten largest clones take about 38%.

This sequence was found in a woman younger than 45 with primary liver carcinoma and hepatitis B virus infection. The specimen was tumor-adjacent normal liver tissue. J is TRBJ2-1 and V is TRBV4-1, with D possibly matching TRBD2 (6 bases). The CDR3 reads CASSSDYYNERFF. The CDR3 region has the DNA TGCGCCAGCAGTTCGGACTACTACAATGAGCGGTTCTTC.